By share, the clone carrying this T cell receptor beta chain counts as medium-sized. TCRdb reprocessed the 5' RACE reads with MiXCR, giving one entry per CDR3 protein. The table includes 13,000 or so distinct CDR3 sequences, around 22% detected once. The CDR3 sequence is 13 residues long. From germline, CDR1 is SGHRS and CDR2 YFSETQ. With 3 bases removed from V and 4 bases from J, the gap between germline ends came to 7 bases. Sequenced material: naive CD4+ T cells sorted from blood. The subset is: naive CD4+ T cells, CD4+CD45RA+CD25-. The gene calls are TRBV5-1 and TRBJ2-2; TRBD2 might be the D (6 bases). The clonotype was recovered from a female donor with breast cancer. The CDR3 region is CASSSGSTGELFF. CDR3 nucleotides: TGCGCCAGCAGCTCCGGGAGCACCGGGGAGCTGTTTTTT.